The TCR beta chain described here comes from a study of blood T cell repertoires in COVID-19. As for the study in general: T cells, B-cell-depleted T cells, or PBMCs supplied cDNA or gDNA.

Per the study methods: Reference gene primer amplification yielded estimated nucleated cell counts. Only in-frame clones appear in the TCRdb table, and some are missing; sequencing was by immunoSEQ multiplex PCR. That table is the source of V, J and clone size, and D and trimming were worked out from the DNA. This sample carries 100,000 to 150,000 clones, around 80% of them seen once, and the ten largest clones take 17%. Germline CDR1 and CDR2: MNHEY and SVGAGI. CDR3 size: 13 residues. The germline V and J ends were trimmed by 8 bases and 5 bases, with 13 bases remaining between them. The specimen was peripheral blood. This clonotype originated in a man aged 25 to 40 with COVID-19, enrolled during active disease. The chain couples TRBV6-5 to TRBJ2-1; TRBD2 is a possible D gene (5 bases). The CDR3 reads CASLMGSHNEQFF. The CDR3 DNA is TGTGCCAGCCTCATGGGGAGTCACAATGAGCAGTTCTTC.